The rows below give T cell receptor beta chains drawn from one sample of a study of shared T cell receptors in the human thymus. Some clones are missing from TCRdb's copy, which holds only in-frame ones; the method was immunoSEQ multiplex PCR. The profile shows over 650,000 clones, 70% to 90% of them singletons. This sample was shared with a second study, whose subject was human thymus T cells.

Material for sequencing was thymocytes. These receptors all stem from a boy younger than two with a congenital heart defect. Each CDR3 is given with its conserved first and last residue. Each record gives: V gene, J gene, CDR3 protein.

v_gene: TRBV15; j_gene: TRBJ2-6; CDR3aa: CATSRFVGARPSGANVLTF
v_gene: TRBV14; j_gene: TRBJ2-5; CDR3aa: CASSDGNRDETQYF
v_gene: TRBV28; j_gene: TRBJ1-5; CDR3aa: CASSLTRDNHSNQPQHF
v_gene: TRBV7-9; j_gene: TRBJ1-4; CDR3aa: CASSLAVCGQEIEKLFF
v_gene: TRBV27; j_gene: TRBJ2-7; CDR3aa: CASSSYGGAYEQYF
v_gene: TRBV11-2; j_gene: TRBJ1-2; CDR3aa: CASSFEGGAKGYTF
v_gene: TRBV19; j_gene: TRBJ2-3; CDR3aa: CASRDRENTDTQYF
v_gene: TRBV4-1; j_gene: TRBJ2-5; CDR3aa: CASSQDRDRVQETQYF
v_gene: TRBV6-1; j_gene: TRBJ2-1; CDR3aa: CASSEVQEREFF
v_gene: TRBV2; j_gene: TRBJ1-3; CDR3aa: CASSDSGNTIYF
v_gene: TRBV7-9; j_gene: TRBJ2-3; CDR3aa: CASSRGQGDWTDTQYF
v_gene: TRBV29-1; j_gene: TRBJ2-7; CDR3aa: CSVEDRGHKSYEQYF
v_gene: TRBV29-1; j_gene: TRBJ1-4; CDR3aa: CSVAQGAPNEKLFF
v_gene: TRBV5-8; j_gene: TRBJ1-1; CDR3aa: CASSRNTEAFF
v_gene: TRBV30; j_gene: TRBJ2-3; CDR3aa: CAWSLEGASTDTQYF
v_gene: TRBV27; j_gene: TRBJ2-7; CDR3aa: CASSFTGTGVLYEQYF
v_gene: TRBV28; j_gene: TRBJ1-4; CDR3aa: CASSPSLGRQGAGKLFF
v_gene: TRBV9; j_gene: TRBJ1-1; CDR3aa: CASSARGARDNMNTEAFF
v_gene: TRBV4-3; j_gene: TRBJ2-3; CDR3aa: CASSQVGRGRTDTQYF
v_gene: TRBV12-5; j_gene: TRBJ2-7; CDR3aa: CASGPGQEYEQYF
v_gene: TRBV5-1; j_gene: TRBJ1-1; CDR3aa: CASSGADRGEEAFF
v_gene: TRBV7-6; j_gene: TRBJ2-2; CDR3aa: CASSPGQGAGELFF
v_gene: TRBV4-2; j_gene: TRBJ1-1; CDR3aa: CASSQAGNTEAFF
v_gene: TRBV5-6; j_gene: TRBJ2-3; CDR3aa: CASSLARSGGSGGTQYF
v_gene: TRBV19; j_gene: TRBJ2-7; CDR3aa: CASSISLGLEYEQYF
v_gene: TRBV5-4; j_gene: TRBJ1-2; CDR3aa: CASSWGVDRAVLYGYTF
v_gene: TRBV27; j_gene: TRBJ2-3; CDR3aa: CALKMVASGTDTQYF
v_gene: TRBV4-3; j_gene: TRBJ2-7; CDR3aa: CASSQVAFSGESPYEQYF
v_gene: TRBV28; j_gene: TRBJ2-1; CDR3aa: CASSSGHGTTNEQFF
v_gene: TRBV7-8; j_gene: TRBJ1-5; CDR3aa: CASSFVDRHSNQPQHF
v_gene: TRBV11-2; j_gene: TRBJ2-7; CDR3aa: CASSLSGPGTYTYEQYF
v_gene: TRBV4-3; j_gene: TRBJ2-7; CDR3aa: CASSQEGGPTYEQYF
v_gene: TRBV6-5; j_gene: TRBJ1-5; CDR3aa: CASSPKTGHNQPQHF
v_gene: TRBV10-3; j_gene: TRBJ2-6; CDR3aa: CAISATGSSGANVLTF
v_gene: TRBV6-5; j_gene: TRBJ1-2; CDR3aa: CATRQGYGYTF
v_gene: TRBV7-2; j_gene: TRBJ2-7; CDR3aa: CASSLRRGRDEQYF
v_gene: TRBV14; j_gene: TRBJ2-7; CDR3aa: CASSRGTRRYEQYF
v_gene: TRBV6-5; j_gene: TRBJ1-2; CDR3aa: CASTPTGGYGYTF
v_gene: TRBV28; j_gene: TRBJ1-2; CDR3aa: CASSLQGWNYGYTF
v_gene: TRBV2; j_gene: TRBJ2-7; CDR3aa: CASSLSVGAEQYF
v_gene: TRBV7-6; j_gene: TRBJ2-7; CDR3aa: CASSLRATGNYEQYF
v_gene: TRBV4-1; j_gene: TRBJ2-1; CDR3aa: CASSQVSGEGSYNEQFF
v_gene: TRBV10-1; j_gene: TRBJ2-2; CDR3aa: CASSEGRTTGELFF
v_gene: TRBV20-1; j_gene: TRBJ2-7; CDR3aa: CSARDSYEQYF
v_gene: TRBV30; j_gene: TRBJ1-2; CDR3aa: CACRCGGQGMTNLNYGYTF
v_gene: TRBV9; j_gene: TRBJ2-3; CDR3aa: CASSARTSGSTDTQYF
v_gene: TRBV7-2; j_gene: TRBJ2-2; CDR3aa: CASSLGRRAAGELFF
v_gene: TRBV2; j_gene: TRBJ1-2; CDR3aa: CASSESPGDNYGYTF
v_gene: TRBV19; j_gene: TRBJ1-1; CDR3aa: CASSTGTEIEAFF
v_gene: TRBV7-9; j_gene: TRBJ2-7; CDR3aa: CASSCEGEQYF
v_gene: TRBV5-6; j_gene: TRBJ1-6; CDR3aa: CASSLVWGRRDRNNSPLHF